The rows below give T cell receptor beta chains drawn from one sample of a study of glioma-infiltrating T cells. TCRdb used MiXCR to reprocess the multiplex PCR reads, holding one entry per CDR3 protein. The table includes over 120,000 distinct CDR3 sequences, around 40% detected once. Material for sequencing was glioma tissue, nonneoplastic brain tissue, or PBMCs (not recorded which). Receptors were obtained from a human donor with low-grade glioma or glioblastoma, undergoing nonglioma brain surgery, or in good health (not recorded which). CDR3s include the opening cysteine and the closing phenylalanine or tryptophan. Fields, in order: D gene, clone size, J gene, V gene, CDR3 protein, CDR3 DNA. The D gene is left open where the match is weak. Part of the rows lack a size; the others show once, few, many or a class for expanded clones.

>NA|few|TRBJ1-1|TRBV7-3
CASSFGPFEAFF
TGTGCCAGCAGCTTCGGCCCCTTTGAAGCTTTCTTT
>NA|NA|TRBJ1-5|TRBV2
CASSDGSNQPQHF
TGTGCCAGCAGTGACGGCAGCAATCAGCCCCAGCATTTT
>NA|NA|TRBJ1-4|TRBV6-2/TRBV6-3
CASSYSPGRATNEKLFF
TGTGCCAGCAGTTACTCTCCGGGACGAGCAACTAATGAAAAACTGTTTTTT
>TRBD2|NA|TRBJ2-1|TRBV3-1
CASSQALAGSSYNEQFF
TGTGCCAGCAGCCAAGCGTTAGCGGGCAGCTCCTACAATGAGCAGTTCTTC
>TRBD1|few|TRBJ1-5|TRBV20-1
CSARQGADNQPQHF
TGCAGTGCTAGACAGGGGGCTGACAATCAGCCCCAGCATTTT
>NA|few|TRBJ2-7|TRBV20-1
CSAFQGIEQYF
TGCAGTGCTTTCCAGGGGATAGAGCAGTACTTC
>NA|NA|TRBJ2-1|TRBV28
CASSLVPLNEQFF
TGTGCCAGCAGCTTAGTTCCTCTAAATGAGCAGTTCTTC
>TRBD2|few|TRBJ2-2|TRBV7-2
CASRLSGRALSGELFF
TGTGCCAGCAGACTTAGCGGGAGGGCCTTATCCGGGGAGCTGTTTTTT
>TRBD1|many|TRBJ2-5|TRBV6-1
CASRTGGQETQYF
TGTGCCAGCAGGACAGGGGGCCAAGAGACCCAGTACTTC
>NA|NA|TRBJ1-1|TRBV6-1
CASSPRQGLVGAFF
TGTGCCAGCAGCCCGCGGCAGGGTCTTGTGGGAGCTTTCTTT
>TRBD2|NA|TRBJ2-1|TRBV4-2
CASSQDPGRGDNEQFF
TGTGCCAGCAGCCAAGATCCCGGGAGGGGCGACAATGAGCAGTTCTTC
>NA|NA|TRBJ2-1|TRBV20-1
CSASGPSYNEQFF
TGCAGTGCTAGCGGGCCCTCCTACAATGAGCAGTTCTTC
>NA|NA|TRBJ2-7|TRBV27
CASSMYGKDGSYEQYF
TGTGCCAGTAGTATGTACGGGAAGGACGGATCCTACGAGCAGTACTTC
>NA|NA|TRBJ1-1|TRBV6-1
CASSLRRGNFGPTEAFF
TGTGCCAGCAGTCTCCGCCGGGGGAATTTTGGGCCGACTGAAGCTTTCTTT
>TRBD1|many|TRBJ2-1|TRBV7-6
CASSLGAGTGTYNEQFF
TGTGCCAGCAGCTTAGGGGCCGGGACAGGGACCTACAATGAGCAGTTCTTC
>NA|NA|TRBJ2-1|TRBV27
CASRAVPMWGSDEQFF
TGTGCCAGCAGAGCGGTCCCTATGTGGGGATCAGATGAGCAGTTCTTC
>NA|once|TRBJ2-1|TRBV20-1
CSARLLGAYNEQFF
TGCAGTGCAAGACTACTAGGGGCCTACAATGAGCAGTTCTTC
>TRBD2|few|TRBJ2-1|TRBV20-1
CSAGKLAGEVEQFF
TGCAGTGCTGGAAAACTAGCGGGAGAGGTTGAGCAGTTCTTC
>NA|few|TRBJ1-1|TRBV7-2
CASSPGPDTEAFF
TGTGCCAGCAGCCCTGGACCGGACACTGAAGCTTTCTTT
>NA|few|TRBJ2-3|TRBV7-2
CASSLSGYGTDTQYF
TGTGCCAGCAGCTTATCAGGGTACGGCACAGATACGCAGTATTTT
>NA|NA|TRBJ2-1|TRBV2
CASSDLGGYVMNEQFF
TGTGCCAGCAGTGACTTGGGGGGTTACGTTATGAATGAGCAGTTCTTC
>NA|few|TRBJ1-3|TRBV24-1
CATSDPQGNTIYF
TGTGCCACCAGTGATCCTCAGGGAAACACCATATATTTT
>NA|few|TRBJ2-1|TRBV3-1
CASSQGSGDYNEQFF
TGTGCCAGCAGCCAAGGTTCTGGAGATTACAATGAGCAGTTCTTC
>NA|many|TRBJ1-6|TRBV10-2
CASSDFENSPLHF
TGCGCCAGCAGTGATTTTGAGAATTCACCCCTCCACTTT
>TRBD2|NA|TRBJ2-3|TRBV6-1
CASRAGVSRDTQYF
TGTGCCAGCAGAGCGGGGGTTTCTAGAGATACGCAGTATTTT
>NA|NA|TRBJ1-2|TRBV12-3/TRBV12-4
CASSLAQAGYTF
TGTGCCAGCAGTTTAGCACAGGCCGGCTACACCTTC
>NA|NA|TRBJ2-7|TRBV27
CASSYGNGYEQYF
TGTGCCAGCAGTTACGGGAATGGCTACGAGCAGTACTTC
>TRBD1|NA|TRBJ1-1|TRBV7-9
CASSRDRIAEAFF
TGTGCCAGCAGCCGGGACAGGATCGCTGAAGCTTTCTTT
>NA|NA|TRBJ1-1|TRBV6-2/TRBV6-3
CASSDFGLNTEAFF
TGTGCCAGCAGTGACTTTGGATTGAACACTGAAGCTTTCTTT
>NA|NA|TRBJ1-1|TRBV10-3
CAIRGGMNTEAFF
TGTGCCATCAGGGGGGGGATGAACACTGAAGCTTTCTTT
>NA|NA|TRBJ2-3|TRBV7-2
CASIPGLFSTDTQYF
TGTGCCAGCATCCCGGGACTCTTTAGCACAGATACGCAGTATTTT
>TRBD1|NA|TRBJ2-5|TRBV5-1
CASSPGQGRETQYF
TGCGCCAGCAGCCCGGGACAGGGGCGAGAGACCCAGTACTTC
>TRBD1|NA|TRBJ2-3|TRBV12-3/TRBV12-4
CASSFVGQGIDTQYF
TGTGCCAGCAGTTTCGTGGGACAGGGGATAGATACGCAGTATTTT
>TRBD2|NA|TRBJ2-1|TRBV4-1
CASSQRAAGTQFF
TGCGCCAGCAGCCAAAGGGCAGCGGGGACTCAGTTCTTC
>NA|few|TRBJ2-4|TRBV27
CASSSAGVAKNIQYF
TGTGCCAGCAGTTCCGCCGGAGTAGCCAAAAACATTCAGTACTTC
>TRBD1|NA|TRBJ1-5|TRBV6-1
CASSGDRREPQHF
TGTGCCAGCAGCGGGGACAGGAGGGAGCCCCAGCATTTT
>TRBD1|few|TRBJ2-7|TRBV6-1
CASKETGGDEQYF
TGTGCCAGCAAAGAGACAGGGGGCGACGAGCAGTACTTC
>NA|NA|TRBJ1-3|TRBV6-1
CASSPDRSGNTIYF
TGTGCCAGCAGTCCAGACAGGTCTGGAAACACCATATATTTT
>TRBD1|NA|TRBJ1-2|TRBV4-1
CASSAQGRLGYTF
TGCGCCAGCTCCGCACAGGGGAGACTAGGCTACACCTTC
>NA|once|TRBJ2-7|TRBV6-1
CASRATGKHEQYF
TGTGCCAGCAGGGCAACAGGGAAACACGAGCAGTACTTC
>NA|NA|TRBJ2-7|TRBV18
CASSPAGFIEQYF
TGTGCCAGCTCGCCAGCAGGTTTCATCGAGCAGTACTTC
>NA|NA|TRBJ2-7|TRBV7-2
CASSPTGNSYHEQYF
TGTGCCAGCAGCCCAACCGGAAACAGTTACCACGAGCAGTACTTC
>NA|NA|TRBJ1-6|TRBV12-3/TRBV12-4
CASILNPSPLHF
TGTGCCAGCATTTTAAACCCTTCACCCCTCCACTTT
>TRBD2|NA|TRBJ2-3|TRBV15
CATSRSTSGGNTDTQYF
TGTGCCACCAGCAGATCGACTAGCGGGGGGAACACAGATACGCAGTATTTT
>TRBD1|few|TRBJ2-5|TRBV20-1
CSASWTGTETQYF
TGCAGTGCTAGTTGGACAGGGACAGAGACCCAGTACTTC
>NA|NA|TRBJ2-4|TRBV20-1
CSASKGILTASQENIQYF
TGCAGTGCTAGTAAAGGGATCCTGACAGCGAGCCAAGAAAACATTCAGTACTTC
>NA|few|TRBJ2-5|TRBV18
CASSSGVLRETQYF
TGTGCCAGCTCCTCGGGGGTCCTCCGGGAGACCCAGTACTTC
>TRBD2|NA|TRBJ2-1|TRBV7-2
CARAGGRDNEQFF
TGTGCCCGCGCGGGGGGGCGCGACAATGAGCAGTTCTTC